This T cell receptor beta chain was identified in a study of shared clonotypes between healthy human individuals. As for the study in general: Per donor, CD8 memory used one plate, CD8 naive used two, CD4 memory used three and CD4 naive used three.

The CDR3 runs to 12 residues. The test was conducted at deep level. Every immunoSEQ plate was one replicate of a subset's evenly spread DNA. Some clones are missing from TCRdb's copy, which holds only in-frame ones; the method was immunoSEQ multiplex PCR. The repertoire holds some 1,400,000 clones, with roughly 96% as singletons. Donors were Caucasian adults residing in Nashville, Tennessee, USA. The receptor's source is a man in his thirties or forties in good health. Material: naive CD4+ T cells sorted from blood. Documented subset: CD45RA+ positively selected. The rearrangement links TRBV21-1 to TRBJ2-5. TRBV21-1 is listed as a pseudogene. CDR3 DNA sequence: TGTGCCGGCAGGGGATCCCAAGAGACCCAGTACTTC. Protein: CAGRGSQETQYF.